This is a list of T cell receptor beta chains from one sample in a study of blood T cells in healthy people across ages. TCRdb called the 5' RACE reads again in MiXCR, with one record for every CDR3 protein. Among more than 700,000 distinct CDR3 sequences listed, less than 60% were seen once. Material: blood. These receptors were taken from a man older than 75 in good health. The conserved cysteine and the conserved F or W are not part of the CDR3 here.

cdr3_length: 13; v_call: TRBV5-1; j_call: NA; cdr3_aa: ASSRAPRASYEQY
cdr3_length: 13; v_call: TRBV6-6; j_call: TRBJ2-5; cdr3_aa: ASSYAGLAEETQY
cdr3_length: 13; v_call: TRBV12-3/TRBV12-4; j_call: TRBJ2-3; cdr3_aa: ASSTSSGRADTQY
cdr3_length: 11; v_call: TRBV4-3; j_call: TRBJ2-5; cdr3_aa: ASSQDGYETQY
cdr3_length: 14; v_call: TRBV12-3/TRBV12-4; j_call: TRBJ1-4; cdr3_aa: ASMRGQGEDGEKLF
cdr3_length: 14; v_call: TRBV7-3; j_call: TRBJ2-5; cdr3_aa: ASSPFGAGGKETQY
cdr3_length: 12; v_call: TRBV18; j_call: TRBJ2-1; cdr3_aa: ASSPPGGKNEQF
cdr3_length: 10; v_call: TRBV29-1; j_call: TRBJ2-7; cdr3_aa: STSLAGDEQY
cdr3_length: 13; v_call: TRBV20-1; j_call: TRBJ2-5; cdr3_aa: SARGKAGGIETQY
cdr3_length: 14; v_call: TRBV7-2; j_call: TRBJ2-1; cdr3_aa: ASSLSGLASYNEQF
cdr3_length: 13; v_call: TRBV11-3; j_call: TRBJ2-1; cdr3_aa: ASSPLLSSYNEQF
cdr3_length: 14; v_call: TRBV21-1; j_call: TRBJ2-7; cdr3_aa: ASSADPNTDLGEQY
cdr3_length: 17; v_call: TRBV20-1; j_call: TRBJ1-1; cdr3_aa: SASPPGGQGDYMNTEAF
cdr3_length: 13; v_call: TRBV5-4; j_call: TRBJ2-5; cdr3_aa: ASSHPTGAEETQY
cdr3_length: 14; v_call: TRBV6-2/TRBV6-3; j_call: TRBJ2-7; cdr3_aa: ASSGLAGAGAYEQY
cdr3_length: 12; v_call: TRBV20-1; j_call: TRBJ1-2; cdr3_aa: SARVGNTNYGYT
cdr3_length: 15; v_call: TRBV11-2; j_call: TRBJ2-1; cdr3_aa: ASRKKGLAGSDNEQF
cdr3_length: 15; v_call: TRBV24-1; j_call: TRBJ2-6; cdr3_aa: ATSDTDGISGANVLT
cdr3_length: 13; v_call: TRBV6-2/TRBV6-3; j_call: TRBJ2-4; cdr3_aa: ASSYSREQENIQY
cdr3_length: 12; v_call: TRBV18; j_call: TRBJ2-3; cdr3_aa: ASSRDGDTDTQY
cdr3_length: 13; v_call: TRBV7-2; j_call: TRBJ2-7; cdr3_aa: ASSPRDRGFYEQY
cdr3_length: 15; v_call: TRBV5-1; j_call: TRBJ1-1; cdr3_aa: ASSLGGGRTMNTEAF
cdr3_length: 13; v_call: TRBV6-5; j_call: TRBJ2-6; cdr3_aa: ATGTGGFGANVLT
cdr3_length: 14; v_call: TRBV20-1; j_call: TRBJ1-6; cdr3_aa: GARDGGPSYNSPLH
cdr3_length: 10; v_call: TRBV12-3/TRBV12-4; j_call: TRBJ2-4; cdr3_aa: ASSSGGSIQY
cdr3_length: 13; v_call: TRBV6-5; j_call: TRBJ2-3; cdr3_aa: ASSYEVWGTDTQY
cdr3_length: 11; v_call: TRBV30; j_call: NA; cdr3_aa: ALSGGVNNEQY
cdr3_length: 12; v_call: TRBV14; j_call: TRBJ1-4; cdr3_aa: ASSLGTGVEKLF
cdr3_length: 14; v_call: TRBV11-3; j_call: TRBJ2-1; cdr3_aa: ASSRGTSGVYNEQF
cdr3_length: 16; v_call: TRBV7-9; j_call: TRBJ1-1; cdr3_aa: ASSLLGRGEYGTAEAF
cdr3_length: 13; v_call: TRBV27; j_call: TRBJ1-4; cdr3_aa: ASSPRDRGREKLF
cdr3_length: 14; v_call: TRBV20-1; j_call: TRBJ1-1; cdr3_aa: SALRWGSSLNTEAF
cdr3_length: 15; v_call: TRBV5-1; j_call: TRBJ2-1; cdr3_aa: ASNGGLDPRSYNEQF
cdr3_length: 11; v_call: TRBV5-5; j_call: TRBJ2-3; cdr3_aa: ASGGQGSDTQY
cdr3_length: 13; v_call: TRBV6-1; j_call: TRBJ1-1; cdr3_aa: ASSDLGQANTEAF
cdr3_length: 17; v_call: TRBV9; j_call: TRBJ2-1; cdr3_aa: ASSVGVDTGLSSYNEQF
cdr3_length: 14; v_call: TRBV9; j_call: TRBJ2-1; cdr3_aa: ASSVGPAAPYNEQF
cdr3_length: 12; v_call: TRBV2; j_call: TRBJ2-6; cdr3_aa: ASSSAPGANVLT
cdr3_length: 12; v_call: TRBV7-3; j_call: NA; cdr3_aa: ASSVTGTGGEQY
cdr3_length: 13; v_call: TRBV28; j_call: TRBJ2-5; cdr3_aa: ASSRDSQRGETQY
cdr3_length: 13; v_call: TRBV7-2; j_call: TRBJ2-1; cdr3_aa: ASSFSAGGQNEQF
cdr3_length: 14; v_call: TRBV7-2; j_call: TRBJ2-7; cdr3_aa: ASSPVGGGVGLEQY
cdr3_length: 13; v_call: TRBV28; j_call: TRBJ2-5; cdr3_aa: ASSPQRDISREQY
cdr3_length: 16; v_call: TRBV20-1; j_call: TRBJ1-6; cdr3_aa: SARDPDSPSSYNSPLH
cdr3_length: 13; v_call: TRBV29-1; j_call: TRBJ2-7; cdr3_aa: SVEKPGIATYEQY
cdr3_length: 17; v_call: TRBV28; j_call: TRBJ2-1; cdr3_aa: ASSLAGLAGGSSYNEQF
cdr3_length: 11; v_call: TRBV29-1; j_call: TRBJ2-1; cdr3_aa: SVFSYIHNEQF
cdr3_length: 12; v_call: TRBV6-5; j_call: TRBJ1-4; cdr3_aa: ASSSGTLPEKLF
cdr3_length: 9; v_call: TRBV7-9; j_call: NA; cdr3_aa: ASYVRETQY
cdr3_length: 13; v_call: TRBV10-3; j_call: TRBJ2-1; cdr3_aa: AIRALTSGSHEQF
cdr3_length: 16; v_call: TRBV7-2; j_call: TRBJ2-7; cdr3_aa: ASSRRGLTSGSSYEQY
cdr3_length: 12; v_call: TRBV29-1; j_call: NA; cdr3_aa: SVTGRAAYNEQY
cdr3_length: 16; v_call: TRBV15; j_call: TRBJ2-1; cdr3_aa: ATSRWGVGGPSGNEQF
cdr3_length: 11; v_call: TRBV9; j_call: TRBJ1-2; cdr3_aa: ASSEGQNYGYT
cdr3_length: 8; v_call: TRBV6-2/TRBV6-3; j_call: TRBJ2-1; cdr3_aa: ASRGTRQF
cdr3_length: 11; v_call: TRBV30; j_call: TRBJ2-2; cdr3_aa: AWRGDWTGELF
cdr3_length: 10; v_call: TRBV29-1; j_call: TRBJ1-1; cdr3_aa: SVDTGGSEAF